Sequencing of this T cell receptor (beta chain) was carried out in a study of chemoradiotherapy in HPV16-positive cancers. Study-level background: Candidate HPV-specific T-cell clones and common TCR motifs came from functional assays in two HPV16-positive patients. Study-level findings and limits: During treatment, candidate HPV-specific clones and E7-related motifs expanded in tumor.

The CDR3 is 13 amino acids. Germline V gene data show CDR1 as GTSNPN and CDR2 as SVGIG (reference sequence). V was cut by 2 bases and J by 0 bases, with 7 bases left in between. As concerns this clone: Its antigen remains unidentified.

Data came from immunoSEQ multiplex PCR; TCRdb stores just in-frame clones and leaves some out. The sample shows some 12,000 clones, roughly nine tenths of them seen only once. The sequencing here drew on blood, taken from a patient who underwent chemoradiotherapy. This receptor was taken from a human donor with HPV-associated anogenital cancer. The rearrangement joins TRBV30 to TRBJ1-1, with D perhaps TRBD1 (6 bases). The DNA of the CDR3 is TGTGCCTGGAGTCAGGGGATGAACACTGAAGCTTTCTTT. This sequence encodes CAWSQGMNTEAFF.